This TCR beta chain was identified during a study of cytomegalovirus exposure and HLA in healthy donors. Overall study findings and caveats: Later work associated fewer than 20,000 TCR beta sequences with HLA alleles at 0.05 false discovery rate. Accounts indicate the classifier identified cytomegalovirus status with strong specificity and sensitivity. Cytomegalovirus-associated status was assigned to 150 to 200 TCR beta chains. Among CMV-associated TCR beta chains, most appeared HLA-restricted in a later analysis.

CDR3 length: 14 amino acids. CDR1 is MNHEY and CDR2 is SMNVEV in the germline V gene (reference sequence). The V end was cut by 3 bases, the J end by 2 bases, with 9 bases between. As to this clone: Its antigen is still unknown.

The PCR contained 60 Vbeta and 13 Jbeta primers. Only in-frame clones appear in the TCRdb table, and some are missing; sequencing was by immunoSEQ multiplex PCR. The sample holds some 130,000 clones, 80% to 85% seen once. The rearrangement uses TRBV27 and TRBJ2-3; D is uncertain. The sample was PBMCs. The clonotype was recovered from a human donor in good health. The CDR3 DNA sequence: TGTGCCAGCAGTTTTTCCAGAACCACAGATACGCAGTATTTT. Its translation is CASSFSRTTDTQYF.